This T cell receptor beta chain was sequenced for a study of T cell repertoires in cytomegalovirus infection. This CDR3 contains 13 residues. The V end lost 7 bases, the J end lost 5 bases, and 11 bases lay between the germline ends. Germline CDR1 is MNHNS and CDR2 is SASEGT. In this sample, this clonotype turned up many times. TCRdb analysed the reads with MiXCR anew, one entry per CDR3 protein. In the table there are more than 400,000 distinct CDR3 sequences, about 30% of which are singletons. The chain carries TRBV6-1 and TRBJ2-2; D assignment may be TRBD1 or TRBD2 (5 bases each). The clonotype was recovered from a human donor in good health (CMV status not recorded). Some clones in this sample may be carry-over from other donors' samples. Sequencing used PBMCs. CDR3 protein: CASMGEQTGELFF. The CDR3 DNA sequence: TGTGCCAGCATGGGGGAGCAGACCGGGGAGCTGTTTTTT.